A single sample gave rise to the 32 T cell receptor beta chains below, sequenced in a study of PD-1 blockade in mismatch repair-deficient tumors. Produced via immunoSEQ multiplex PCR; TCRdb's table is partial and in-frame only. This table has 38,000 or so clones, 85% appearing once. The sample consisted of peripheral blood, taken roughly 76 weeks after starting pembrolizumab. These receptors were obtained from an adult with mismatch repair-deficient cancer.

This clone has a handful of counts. The DNA for the CDR3 is TGTGCCAGCAGCCCTAACCTATGGCCGATGAACACTGAAGCTTTCTTT. This translates into CASSPNLWPMNTEAFF. The genes are TRBV13 and TRBJ1-1; no clear D. Germline V lookup: CDR1 PRHDT, CDR2 FYEKMQ (reference sequence). V lost 5 bases, J lost 0 bases, and 16 bases lay in between. The CDR3 is 16 residues long.

The CDR3 DNA reads TGTGCCAGTAGTATTAATCTTGTAACGGGTCCTCAGCCCCAGCATTTT. This sequence encodes CASSINLVTGPQPQHF. The chain combines TRBV19 with TRBJ1-5; D gene uncertain. CDR3 size: 16 residues. From germline, CDR1 is LNHDA and CDR2 SQIVND (reference sequence). V lost 3 bases to trimming and J lost 6 bases, with 18 bases between them.

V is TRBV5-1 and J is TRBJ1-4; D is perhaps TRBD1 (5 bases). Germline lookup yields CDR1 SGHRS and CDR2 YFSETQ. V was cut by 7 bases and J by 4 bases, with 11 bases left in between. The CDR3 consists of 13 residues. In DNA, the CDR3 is TGCGCCAGCGGAAAAGGGGATAATGAAAAACTGTTTTTT. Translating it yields CASGKGDNEKLFF. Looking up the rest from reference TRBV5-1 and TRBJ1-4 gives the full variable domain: KAGVTQTPRYLIKTRGQQVTLSCSPISGHRSVSWYQQTPGQGLQFLFEYFSETQRNKGNFPGRFSGRQFSNSRSEMNVSTLELGDSALYLCASGKGDNEKLFFGSGTQLSVL.

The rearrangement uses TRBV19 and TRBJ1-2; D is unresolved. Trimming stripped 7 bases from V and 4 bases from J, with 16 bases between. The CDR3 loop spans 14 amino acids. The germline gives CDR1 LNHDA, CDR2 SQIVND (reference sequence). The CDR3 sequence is CASTSSGESYGYTF. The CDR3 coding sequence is TGTGCCAGTACCTCGTCCGGGGAATCCTATGGCTACACCTTC.

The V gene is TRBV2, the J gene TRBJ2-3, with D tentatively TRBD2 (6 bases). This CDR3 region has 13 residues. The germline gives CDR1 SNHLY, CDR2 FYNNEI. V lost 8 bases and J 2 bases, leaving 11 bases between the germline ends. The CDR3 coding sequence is TGTGCCAGCCAAAGGAGGGACACAGATACGCAGTATTTT. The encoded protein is CASQRRDTDTQYF.

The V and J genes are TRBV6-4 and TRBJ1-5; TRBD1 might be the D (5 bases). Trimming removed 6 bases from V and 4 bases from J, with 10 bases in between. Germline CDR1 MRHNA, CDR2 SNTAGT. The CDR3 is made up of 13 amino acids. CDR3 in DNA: TGTGCCAGCAGCGCGACAGCAAATCAGCCCCAGCATTTT. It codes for CASSATANQPQHF.

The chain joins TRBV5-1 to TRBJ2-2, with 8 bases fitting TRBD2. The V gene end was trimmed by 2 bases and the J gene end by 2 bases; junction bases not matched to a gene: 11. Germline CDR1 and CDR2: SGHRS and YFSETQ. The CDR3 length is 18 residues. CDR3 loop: CASSFISGGKGNTGELFF. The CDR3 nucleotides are TGCGCCAGCAGCTTCATTTCGGGGGGGAAAGGAAACACCGGGGAGCTGTTTTTT.

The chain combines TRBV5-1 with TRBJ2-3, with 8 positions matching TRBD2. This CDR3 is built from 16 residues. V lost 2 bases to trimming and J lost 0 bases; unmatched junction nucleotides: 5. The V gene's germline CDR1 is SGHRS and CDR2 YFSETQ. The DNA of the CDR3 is TGCGCCAGCAGCTTAAACAGCGGGGGTAGCACAGATACGCAGTATTTT. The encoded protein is CASSLNSGGSTDTQYF.

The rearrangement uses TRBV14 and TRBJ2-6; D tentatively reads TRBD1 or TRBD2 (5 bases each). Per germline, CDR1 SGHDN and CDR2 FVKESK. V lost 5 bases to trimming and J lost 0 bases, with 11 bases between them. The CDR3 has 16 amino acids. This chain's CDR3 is CASSAPGPSGANVLTF. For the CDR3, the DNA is TGTGCCAGCAGCGCCCCGGGACCCTCTGGGGCCAACGTCCTGACTTTC. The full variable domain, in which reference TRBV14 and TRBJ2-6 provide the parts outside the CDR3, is EAGVTQFPSHSVIEKGQTVTLRCDPISGHDNLYWYRRVMGKEIKFLLHFVKESKQDESGMPNNRFLAERTGGTYSTLKVQPAELEDSGVYFCASSAPGPSGANVLTFGAGSRLTVL.

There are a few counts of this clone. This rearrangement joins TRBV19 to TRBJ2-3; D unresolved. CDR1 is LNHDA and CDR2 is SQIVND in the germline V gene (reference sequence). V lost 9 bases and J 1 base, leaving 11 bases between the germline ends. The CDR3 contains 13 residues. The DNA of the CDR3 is TGTGCCAGCCACGGTCAGGGCACAGATACGCAGTATTTT. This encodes CASHGQGTDTQYF.

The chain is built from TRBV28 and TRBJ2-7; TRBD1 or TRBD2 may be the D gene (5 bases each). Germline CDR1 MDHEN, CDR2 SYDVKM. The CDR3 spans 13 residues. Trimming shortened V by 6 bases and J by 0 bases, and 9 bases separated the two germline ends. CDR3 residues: CASSGDGSYEQYF. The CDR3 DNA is TGTGCCAGCAGCGGGGACGGCTCCTACGAGCAGTACTTC.

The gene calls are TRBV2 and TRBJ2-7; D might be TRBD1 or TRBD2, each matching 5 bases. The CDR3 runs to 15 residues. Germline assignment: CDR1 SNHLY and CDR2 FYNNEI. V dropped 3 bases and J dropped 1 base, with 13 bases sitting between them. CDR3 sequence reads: CASSESQGVSYEQYF. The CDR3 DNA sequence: TGTGCCAGCAGTGAGTCCCAGGGAGTTTCCTACGAGCAGTACTTC. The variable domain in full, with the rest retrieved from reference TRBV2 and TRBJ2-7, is EPEVTQTPSHQVTQMGQEVILRCVPISNHLYFYWYRQILGQKVEFLVSFYNNEISEKSEIFDDQFSVERPDGSNFTLKIRSTKLEDSAMYFCASSESQGVSYEQYFGPGTRLTVT.

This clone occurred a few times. The CDR3 sequence: CATSRDRAGAPHNEQFF. The CDR3 coding sequence is TGTGCCACCAGCAGAGATCGGGCGGGAGCCCCACACAATGAGCAGTTCTTC. The rearrangement joins TRBV15 to TRBJ2-1, with 7 bases matching TRBD2. The CDR3 is 17 amino acids. Germline trimming cut 0 bases from V and 5 bases from J; bases unmatched to any gene: 10. CDR1 is LNHNV and CDR2 is YYDKDF in the germline V gene (reference sequence). Looking up the rest from reference TRBV15 and TRBJ2-1 gives the full variable domain: DAMVIQNPRYQVTQFGKPVTLSCSQTLNHNVMYWYQQKSSQAPKLLFHYYDKDFNNEADTPDNFQSRRPNTSFCFLDIRSPGLGDTAMYLCATSRDRAGAPHNEQFFGPGTRLTVL.

The CDR3 coding sequence is TGTGCCAGCAGCTTCGTGGGCGGATCCTATGGCTACACCTTC. This codes for CASSFVGGSYGYTF. This sequence joins TRBV5-4 and TRBJ1-2; no definite D call. Per germline, CDR1 SGHNT and CDR2 YYREEE (reference sequence). V lost 2 bases and J lost 4, with 12 bases in between. The CDR3 totals 14 residues.

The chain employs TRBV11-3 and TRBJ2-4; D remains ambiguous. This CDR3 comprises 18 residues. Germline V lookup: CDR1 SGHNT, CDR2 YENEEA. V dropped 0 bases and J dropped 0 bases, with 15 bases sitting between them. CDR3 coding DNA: TGTGCCAGCAGCTTAGATGGTTTAGGGCAGATAGCCAAAAACATTCAGTACTTC. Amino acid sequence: CASSLDGLGQIAKNIQYF.

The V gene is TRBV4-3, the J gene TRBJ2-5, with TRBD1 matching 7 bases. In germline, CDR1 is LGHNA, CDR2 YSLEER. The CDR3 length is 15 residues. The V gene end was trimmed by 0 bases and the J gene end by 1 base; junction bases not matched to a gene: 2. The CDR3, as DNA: TGCGCCAGCAGCCAAGATTGGACAGGCCAAGAGACCCAGTACTTC. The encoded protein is CASSQDWTGQETQYF.

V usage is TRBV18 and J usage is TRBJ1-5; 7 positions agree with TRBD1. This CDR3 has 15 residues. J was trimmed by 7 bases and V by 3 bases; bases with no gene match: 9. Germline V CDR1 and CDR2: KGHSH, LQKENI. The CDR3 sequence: CASSPRQGGSQPQHF. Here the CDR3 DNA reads TGTGCCAGCTCACCGCGACAGGGAGGCAGCCAGCCCCAGCATTTT.

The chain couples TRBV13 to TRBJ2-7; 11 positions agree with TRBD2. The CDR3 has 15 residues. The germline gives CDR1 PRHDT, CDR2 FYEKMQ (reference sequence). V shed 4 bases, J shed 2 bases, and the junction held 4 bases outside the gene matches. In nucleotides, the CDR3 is TGTGCCAGCAGCTCCAGACTAGCGGGAACCTACGAGCAGTACTTC. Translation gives CASSSRLAGTYEQYF.

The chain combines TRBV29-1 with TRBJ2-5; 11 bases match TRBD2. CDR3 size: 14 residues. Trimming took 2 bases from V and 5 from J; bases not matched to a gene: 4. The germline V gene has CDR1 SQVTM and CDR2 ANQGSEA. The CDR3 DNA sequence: TGCAGCGTTGAACTAGCGGGAGGCATGGAGACCCAGTACTTC. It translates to CSVELAGGMETQYF.

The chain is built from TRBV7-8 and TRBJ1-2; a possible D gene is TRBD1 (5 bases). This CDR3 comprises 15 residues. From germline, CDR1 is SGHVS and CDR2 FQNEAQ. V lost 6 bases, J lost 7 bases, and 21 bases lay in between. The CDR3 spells CASRSNSWGSGGYTF. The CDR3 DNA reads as TGTGCCAGCAGATCAAATTCTTGGGGGAGCGGTGGCTACACCTTC. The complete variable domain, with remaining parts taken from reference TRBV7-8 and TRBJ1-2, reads GAGVSQSPRYKVAKRGQDVALRCDPISGHVSLFWYQQALGQGPEFLTYFQNEAQLDKSGLPSDRFFAERPEGSVSTLKIQRTQQEDSAVYLCASRSNSWGSGGYTFGSGTRLTVV.

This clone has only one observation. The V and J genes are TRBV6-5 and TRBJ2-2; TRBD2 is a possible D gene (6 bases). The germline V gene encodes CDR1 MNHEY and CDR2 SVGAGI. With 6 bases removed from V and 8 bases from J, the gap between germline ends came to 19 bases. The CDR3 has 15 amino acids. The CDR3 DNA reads TGTGCCAGCAGCCACCTAGCGTTTACGACGGGGGAGCTGTTTTTT. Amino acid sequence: CASSHLAFTTGELFF.

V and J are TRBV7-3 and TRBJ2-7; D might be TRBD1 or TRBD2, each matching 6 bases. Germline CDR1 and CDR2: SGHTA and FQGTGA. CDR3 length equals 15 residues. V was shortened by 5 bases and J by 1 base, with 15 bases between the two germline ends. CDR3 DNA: TGTGCCAGCAGCCCCGAGGGGGGCGAATCCTACGAGCAGTACTTC. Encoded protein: CASSPEGGESYEQYF.

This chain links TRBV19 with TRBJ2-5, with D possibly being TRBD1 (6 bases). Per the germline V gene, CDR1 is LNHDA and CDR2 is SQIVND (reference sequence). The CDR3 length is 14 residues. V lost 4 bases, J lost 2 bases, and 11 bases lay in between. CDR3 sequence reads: CASSTQGSQETQYF. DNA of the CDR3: TGTGCCAGTAGTACGCAGGGGTCTCAAGAGACCCAGTACTTC.

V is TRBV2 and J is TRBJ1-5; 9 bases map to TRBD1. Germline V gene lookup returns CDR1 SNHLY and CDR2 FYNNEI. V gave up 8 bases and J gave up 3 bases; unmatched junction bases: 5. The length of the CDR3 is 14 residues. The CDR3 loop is CASRDRVDNQPQHF. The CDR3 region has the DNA TGTGCCAGCCGGGACAGGGTAGACAATCAGCCCCAGCATTTT.

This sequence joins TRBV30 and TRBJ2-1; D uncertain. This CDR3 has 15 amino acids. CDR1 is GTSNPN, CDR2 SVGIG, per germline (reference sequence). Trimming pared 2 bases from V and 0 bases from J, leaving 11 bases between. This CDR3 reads CAWSFRPSSYNEQFF. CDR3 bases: TGTGCCTGGAGTTTTCGGCCTTCCTCCTACAATGAGCAGTTCTTC. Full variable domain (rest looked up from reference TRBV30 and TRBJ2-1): SQTIHQWPATLVQPVGSPLSLECTVEGTSNPNLYWYRQAAGRGLQLLFYSVGIGQISSEVPQNLSASRPQDRQFILSSKKLLLSDSGFYLCAWSFRPSSYNEQFFGPGTRLTVL.

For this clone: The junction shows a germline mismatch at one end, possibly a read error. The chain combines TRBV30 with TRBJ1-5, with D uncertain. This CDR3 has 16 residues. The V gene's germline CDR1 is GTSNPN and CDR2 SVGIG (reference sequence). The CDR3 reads CAWSVSPLNRRQSQHF. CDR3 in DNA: TGTGCCTGGAGTGTAAGTCCGCTAAACCGTCGTCAGTCCCAGCATTTT.

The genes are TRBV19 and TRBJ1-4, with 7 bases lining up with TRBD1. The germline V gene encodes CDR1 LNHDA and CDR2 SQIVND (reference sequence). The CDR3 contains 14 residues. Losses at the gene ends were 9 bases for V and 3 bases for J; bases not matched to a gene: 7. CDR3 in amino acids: CASAPGTANEKLFF. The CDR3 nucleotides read TGTGCCAGCGCCCCCGGGACAGCTAATGAAAAACTGTTTTTT.

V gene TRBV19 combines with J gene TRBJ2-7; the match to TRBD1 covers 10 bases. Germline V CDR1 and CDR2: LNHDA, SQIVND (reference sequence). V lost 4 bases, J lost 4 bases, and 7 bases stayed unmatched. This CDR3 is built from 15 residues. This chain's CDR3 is CASSSSRDRGYEQYF. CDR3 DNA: TGTGCCAGTAGTAGTTCCAGGGACAGGGGATACGAGCAGTACTTC.

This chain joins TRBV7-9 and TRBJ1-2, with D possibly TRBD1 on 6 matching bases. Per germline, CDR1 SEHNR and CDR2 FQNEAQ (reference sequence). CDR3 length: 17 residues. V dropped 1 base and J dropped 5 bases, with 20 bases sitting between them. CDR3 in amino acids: CASSLEGRGYRDYGYTF. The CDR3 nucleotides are TGTGCCAGCAGCTTAGAAGGGCGGGGGTACAGGGATTATGGCTACACCTTC.

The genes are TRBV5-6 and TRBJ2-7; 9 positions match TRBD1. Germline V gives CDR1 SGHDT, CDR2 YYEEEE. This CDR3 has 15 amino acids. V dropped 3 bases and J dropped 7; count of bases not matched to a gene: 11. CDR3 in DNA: TGTGCCAGCAGCTCCCTCTGGGACAGGGTTCGGGAGCAGTACTTC. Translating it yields CASSSLWDRVREQYF.

The DNA for the CDR3 is TGTGCCTGGAGTAGGGGGGAGTTCTACGAGCAGTACTTC. It yields the protein CAWSRGEFYEQYF. The genes are TRBV30 and TRBJ2-7; D may be TRBD1 or TRBD2 (6 bases each). The CDR3 runs to 13 residues. V lost 2 bases and J lost 3, with 11 bases in between. Germline-derived CDR1 and CDR2 are GTSNPN and SVGIG (reference sequence).

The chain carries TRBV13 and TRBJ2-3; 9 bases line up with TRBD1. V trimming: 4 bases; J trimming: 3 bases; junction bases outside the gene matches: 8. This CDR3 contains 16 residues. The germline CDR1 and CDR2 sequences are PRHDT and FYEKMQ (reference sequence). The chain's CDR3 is CASSSFRDRVTDTQYF. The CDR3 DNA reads TGTGCCAGCAGCTCGTTCCGGGACAGGGTGACAGATACGCAGTATTTT.